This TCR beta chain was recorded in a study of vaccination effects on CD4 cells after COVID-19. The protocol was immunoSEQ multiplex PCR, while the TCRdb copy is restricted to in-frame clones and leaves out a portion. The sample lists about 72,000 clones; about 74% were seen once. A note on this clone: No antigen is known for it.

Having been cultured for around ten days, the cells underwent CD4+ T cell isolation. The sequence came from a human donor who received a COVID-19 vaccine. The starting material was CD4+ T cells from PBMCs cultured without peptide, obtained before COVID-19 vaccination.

The CDR3 sequence: CASSPTGTYGYTF. The CDR3 bases are TGTGCCAGCAGTCCGACAGGGACCTATGGCTACACCTTC. The chain recombines TRBV27 with TRBJ1-2; 7 positions match TRBD1. This CDR3 contains 13 residues. Per germline, CDR1 MNHEY and CDR2 SMNVEV (reference sequence). Trimming took 5 bases from V and 4 from J; bases not matched to a gene: 4.